This TCR beta chain was documented in a study of PD-L1 blockade in urothelial cancer. CDR1 MNHNS and CDR2 SASEGT come from the germline V gene. This CDR3 comprises 17 residues. With V trimmed by 4 bases and J by 0 bases, 8 bases remained unmatched. The time point: pretreatment peripheral blood. Measured with immunoSEQ multiplex PCR; TCRdb has only the in-frame clones, and not every one. The sample carries tens of thousands of clones, around 91% recorded once. Sample: PBMCs, taken around atezolizumab (anti-PD-L1) treatment. The chain is built from TRBV6-1 and TRBJ2-1; 8 bases match TRBD2. This receptor was obtained from a man in his 60s with urothelial cancer. In DNA, the CDR3 is TGTGCCAGCAGTGTTAGCGGGGTCACTAGCTCCTACAATGAGCAGTTCTTC. Protein product: CASSVSGVTSSYNEQFF.